A single sample gave rise to the 20 T cell receptor beta chains below, sequenced in a study of human T cells and chemical hapten exposure. Using its own MiXCR run on the RACE reads, TCRdb lists one record per CDR3 protein. The sample consists of around 330,000 distinct CDR3 sequences, about 5% of them appearing once. As for time point: pre-sensitization, week 0. Treatment here: therapeutic diphenylcyclopropenone sensitization with weekly scalp DPC. The sample was whole blood, taken in connection with sensitization to the hapten diphenylcyclopropenone (DPC). These TCRs come from a woman younger than 30 with alopecia areata. Some clones in this sample may be carry-over from other donors' samples.

The chain links TRBV10-3 to TRBJ2-3; 8 bases line up with TRBD1. J was trimmed by 4 bases and V by 0 bases; bases with no gene match: 9. The CDR3 covers 17 residues. CDR1 is ENHRY, CDR2 SYGVKD, per germline. CDR3 nucleotide sequence: TGTGCCATCAGTGAGTCCCCGCAGGGGGCGATATCAGATACGCAGTATTTT. Protein: CAISESPQGAISDTQYF.

This clonotype came up many times. CDR3: CASSRTVLNEKLFF. The DNA of the CDR3 is TGTGCCAGCAGCCGGACGGTCCTTAATGAAAAACTGTTTTTT. V is TRBV6-5 and J is TRBJ1-4; unclear D gene. The CDR3 is 14 residues long. The germline V gene has CDR1 MNHEY and CDR2 SVGAGI. With 6 bases removed from V and 4 bases from J, the gap between germline ends came to 12 bases.

The chain couples TRBV21-1 to TRBJ1-4. TRBV21-1 counts as a pseudogene. The CDR3 has 14 amino acids. The CDR3 protein is CASSAREPNEKLFF. CDR3 sequence (DNA): TGTGCCAGCAGCGCCCGTGAGCCCAATGAAAAACTGTTTTTT.

This clonotype was seen at least ten times. The chain is built from TRBV28 and TRBJ1-4; unclear D gene. V shed 4 bases and J shed 1 base, with 13 bases lying between them. CDR3 length equals 16 residues. Germline CDR1 is MDHEN and CDR2 is SYDVKM. CDR3 in DNA: TGTGCCAGCAGTTCTCACGGGGTTGAAACTAATGAAAAACTGTTTTTT. It encodes CASSSHGVETNEKLFF.

This clonotype occurred many times. The V and J genes are TRBV6-1 and TRBJ2-3, with TRBD2 identical over 8 bases. The ends lost 2 bases at V and 9 bases at J; junction bases unmatched: 10. Germline values: CDR1 MNHNS, CDR2 SASEGT. The CDR3 extends over 15 amino acids. CDR3 in DNA: TGTGCCAGCAGTGAATCAGCGGGGGACCTGGGGACGCAGTATTTT. This gives the protein CASSESAGDLGTQYF.

This clonotype was seen a few times. The CDR3 reads CASSAEGTSNQPQHF. Written as DNA, the CDR3 is TGTGCCAGCAGTGCGGAAGGGACGAGCAATCAGCCCCAGCATTTT. This chain links TRBV2 with TRBJ1-5, with D possibly matching TRBD1 (5 bases). Per germline, CDR1 SNHLY and CDR2 FYNNEI. CDR3 length equals 15 residues. Trimming removed 4 bases from V and 1 base from J, with 11 bases in between.

This clonotype was observed many times. The CDR3 sequence is CASSVGLAGGGMDTQYF. As DNA, the CDR3 is TGTGCCAGCAGCGTTGGGCTAGCGGGGGGCGGAATGGATACGCAGTATTTT. The genes are TRBV9 and TRBJ2-3; 11 bases agree with TRBD2. The V and J ends lost 2 bases and 6 bases, in that order; junction bases with no gene match: 11. The CDR3 totals 17 residues. Germline V lookup: CDR1 SGDLS, CDR2 YYNGEE.

This sequence joins TRBV5-6 and TRBJ2-3, with 12 bases identical to TRBD2. The germline V gene has CDR1 SGHDT and CDR2 YYEEEE. The CDR3 extends over 16 amino acids. J lost 7 bases, V lost 0 bases, and 6 bases had no gene match. CDR3 protein: CASSLATSGGLNTQYF. CDR3 nucleotides: TGTGCCAGCAGCTTGGCGACTAGCGGGGGACTCAATACGCAGTATTTT.

V is TRBV20-1 and J is TRBJ2-7; 7 bases are a match to TRBD2. Per germline, CDR1 DFQATT and CDR2 SNEGSKA (reference sequence). CDR3 length: 15 residues. V shed 1 base, J shed 2 bases, and the junction held 8 bases outside the gene matches. CDR3 DNA: TGCAGTGCTAGAGCATTGGGGGGGAGGGCCTACGAGCAGTACTTC. Its protein is CSARALGGRAYEQYF.

This clonotype was seen at least ten times. The V gene is TRBV29-1, the J gene TRBJ1-2, with D perhaps TRBD1 (6 bases). CDR3 length equals 14 residues. The germline V gene has CDR1 SQVTM and CDR2 ANQGSEA. Trimming cost V 2 bases and J 12 bases, with 22 bases left between them. The CDR3 nucleotides read TGCAGCGTTGAATCAGTACGGGGGGCCGGTCCCCACACCTTC. Its translation: CSVESVRGAGPHTF.

This clonotype was counted ten times or more. The V call is TRBV7-9, the J call TRBJ2-7, with D possibly TRBD2 on 5 matching bases. The V end was cut by 3 bases, the J end by 6 bases, with 9 bases between. The CDR3 consists of 12 residues. Germline values: CDR1 SEHNR, CDR2 FQNEAQ (reference sequence). CDR3 protein: CASSFPAGEQYF. The CDR3 bases are TGTGCCAGCAGCTTCCCCGCGGGCGAGCAGTACTTC.

In its sample, this clonotype was seen many times. The V call is TRBV6-5, the J call TRBJ1-3, with D perhaps TRBD1 (6 bases). V was cut by 8 bases and J by 2 bases, with 16 bases left in between. This CDR3 is 15 amino acids long. Germline V gene sequence: CDR1 MNHEY, CDR2 SVGAGI. This CDR3 is CASRAGTLPGNTIYF. The DNA for the CDR3 is TGTGCCAGCCGCGCCGGGACACTCCCTGGAAACACCATATATTTT.

This clonotype was picked up a small number of times. This chain joins TRBV19 and TRBJ2-3; D ambiguous. V dropped 8 bases and J dropped 4 bases, with 13 bases sitting between them. In germline, CDR1 is LNHDA, CDR2 SQIVND (reference sequence). This CDR3 is built from 13 residues. CDR3 DNA sequence: TGTGCCAGTTCTCTCACCAAGGCAGATACGCAGTATTTT. Translating gives CASSLTKADTQYF.

This clonotype was detected ten times or more. The genes are TRBV7-2 and TRBJ2-6; D is unresolved. The CDR3 sequence is 14 residues long. Trimming took off 0 bases at V and 4 bases at J, with 4 bases between the two ends. CDR1 and CDR2 (germline): SGHTA, FQGNSA. The CDR3 DNA reads TGTGCCAGCAGCTTAGCGTACGGGGCCAACGTCCTGACTTTC. It specifies CASSLAYGANVLTF.

V usage is TRBV4-3 and J usage is TRBJ2-3; D perhaps matches TRBD2 (7 bases). Germline lookup yields CDR1 LGHNA and CDR2 YSLEER. The CDR3 runs 15 residues. V lost 0 bases and J 6 bases, leaving 13 bases between the germline ends. CDR3 nucleotides: TGCGCCAGCAGCCAAGATACCGCGGGGGCCGATACGCAGTATTTT. It codes for CASSQDTAGADTQYF.

This clonotype was detected only a few times. V is TRBV4-2 and J is TRBJ1-5; TRBD1 aligns across 7 bases. Germline CDR1 is LGHNA and CDR2 is YNFKEQ. V was pared by 3 bases and J by 5 bases, with 10 bases of the junction left unmatched. The length of the CDR3 is 16 residues. The CDR3 bases are TGTGCCAGCAGCCAGCACGACAGGGTCCTACATCAGCCCCAGCATTTT. This sequence encodes CASSQHDRVLHQPQHF.

This clonotype has ten or more counts. The V and J genes are TRBV6-6 and TRBJ2-7, with D perhaps TRBD1 or TRBD2 (6 bases each). The CDR3 length is 14 residues. Between the trimmed V and J ends, which lost 7 bases and 7 bases, there was a span of 20 bases. Germline values: CDR1 MNHNY, CDR2 SVGAGI (reference sequence). In nucleotides, the CDR3 is TGTGCCAGCACCGACAGGTCTTCGGCGGGGGAGCAGTACTTC. Its protein product is CASTDRSSAGEQYF.

This clonotype was observed many times. The chain employs TRBV6-1 and TRBJ1-4; the match to TRBD1 covers 7 bases. This CDR3 region has 15 residues. From germline, CDR1 is MNHNS and CDR2 SASEGT. J lost 7 bases, V lost 3 bases, and 8 bases had no gene match. In DNA, the CDR3 is TGTGCCAGCAGTGAGTTTAGGACAGGATCTGAAAAACTGTTTTTT. Protein product: CASSEFRTGSEKLFF.

The rearrangement joins TRBV27 to TRBJ1-5, with a tentative D call TRBD1 (6 bases). This CDR3 spans 16 amino acids. Between the trimmed V and J ends, which lost 6 bases and 0 bases, there was a span of 15 bases. Germline CDR1 MNHEY, CDR2 SMNVEV (reference sequence). CDR3 DNA sequence: TGTGCCAGCAGAAAGGGGACATCGTATAGCAATCAGCCCCAGCATTTT. It specifies CASRKGTSYSNQPQHF.

V is TRBV7-8 and J is TRBJ1-2; 8 bases map to TRBD1. V lost 1 base, J lost 3 bases, and 4 bases stayed unmatched. Germline loops: CDR1 SGHVS, CDR2 FQNEAQ. This CDR3 is built from 15 residues. The CDR3 sequence is CASSLEDRADYGYTF. Written as DNA, the CDR3 is TGTGCCAGCAGCTTAGAGGACAGGGCAGACTATGGCTACACCTTC. The full variable domain, with the rest looked up from reference TRBV7-8 and TRBJ1-2, is GAGVSQSPRYKVAKRGQDVALRCDPISGHVSLFWYQQALGQGPEFLTYFQNEAQLDKSGLPSDRFFAERPEGSVSTLKIQRTQQEDSAVYLCASSLEDRADYGYTFGSGTRLTVV.